The 22 T cell receptor beta chains presented below share a single source sample, sequenced in a study of shared clonotypes between healthy human individuals. Some clones are missing from TCRdb's copy, which holds only in-frame ones; the method was immunoSEQ multiplex PCR. The repertoire holds about 1 million clones, with approximately 70% as singletons. Sequencing was done on a sample of memory CD4+ T cells sorted from blood. Subset defined: CD45RA-negative fraction. Every receptor here comes from a man aged 18-30 years in good health.

This clone was counted once. CDR3 DNA: TGTGCCAGCAGACCCCGACCGGGACTAGCGGGGGGAAGATGGTATGAGCAGTTCTTC. Its translation is CASRPRPGLAGGRWYEQFF. The rearrangement joins TRBV27 to TRBJ2-1, with TRBD2 matching over 15 bases. CDR1 MNHEY and CDR2 SMNVEV come from the germline V gene (reference sequence). This CDR3 contains 19 residues. J lost 8 bases, V lost 6 bases, and 17 bases had no gene match.

This sequence joins TRBV28 and TRBJ1-5; possibly TRBD1 for D (6 bases). The CDR3 consists of 14 residues. Germline V lookup: CDR1 MDHEN, CDR2 SYDVKM. V was pared by 4 bases and J by 6 bases, with 13 bases between. The DNA for the CDR3 is TGTGCCAGCAGTTCCGGGGGGGCGGGTCAGCCCCAGCATTTT. Residues: CASSSGGAGQPQHF.

The chain is built from TRBV11-2 and TRBJ2-7, with no clear D. CDR1 SGHAT and CDR2 FQNNGV come from the germline V gene. The CDR3 covers 14 residues. Trimming removed 2 bases at V and 3 bases at J, with 11 bases between. CDR3 sequence reads: CASSLNVNVYEQYF. The CDR3, as DNA: TGTGCCAGCAGCTTAAACGTGAACGTCTACGAGCAGTACTTC. Complete variable domain (other parts from reference TRBV11-2 and TRBJ2-7): EAGVAQSPRYKIIEKRQSVAFWCNPISGHATLYWYQQILGQGPKLLIQFQNNGVVDDSQLPKDRFSAERLKGVDSTLKIQPAKLEDSAVYLCASSLNVNVYEQYFGPGTRLTVT.

The gene calls are TRBV5-1 and TRBJ2-3; 9 bases are a match to TRBD1. The CDR3 length is 16 residues. Germline V gene data show CDR1 as SGHRS and CDR2 as YFSETQ. Trimming cost V 3 bases and J 2 bases; bases outside gene matches: 7. The CDR3 region is CASSSGTGINTDTQYF. DNA for the CDR3: TGCGCCAGCAGCTCCGGGACAGGGATCAACACAGATACGCAGTATTTT.

This clone was seen once. The identical CDR3 is also encoded by other nucleotide sequences in the sample. V gene TRBV5-1 combines with J gene TRBJ2-7, with TRBD1 matching 8 bases. This CDR3 spans 14 amino acids. The germline CDR1 and CDR2 sequences are SGHRS and YFSETQ. Trimming took 4 bases from V and 3 from J; bases not matched to a gene: 6. CDR3 protein: CASSVDRGHYEQYF. The CDR3 DNA reads as TGCGCCAGCAGCGTCGACAGGGGACACTACGAGCAGTACTTC.

The chain uses TRBV10-3 and TRBJ1-1, with 7 bases lining up with TRBD1. The CDR3 has 16 amino acids. Germline trimming cut 2 bases from V and 0 bases from J; bases unmatched to any gene: 6. Germline CDR1 ENHRY, CDR2 SYGVKD. The CDR3 reads CAISEAQGNLNTEAFF. Written as DNA, the CDR3 is TGTGCCATCAGTGAGGCACAGGGGAATCTGAACACTGAAGCTTTCTTT.

This sequence joins TRBV30 and TRBJ2-5; D is perhaps TRBD2 (5 bases). CDR1 and CDR2 (germline): GTSNPN, SVGIG (reference sequence). The CDR3 is 12 residues long. The V and J ends lost 3 bases and 5 bases respectively, with 10 bases between them. Here the CDR3 DNA reads TGTGCCTGGAGGAGCGGTGGGGAGACCCAGTACTTC. Encoded protein: CAWRSGGETQYF.

The chain links TRBV4-1 to TRBJ2-2, with D hard to call. V lost 0 bases to trimming and J lost 6 bases, with 11 bases between them. Germline assignment: CDR1 MGHRA and CDR2 YSYEKL. This CDR3 has 15 amino acids. The CDR3 coding sequence is TGCGCCAGCAGCCAAGATAAAATTGGGGCCGGGGAGCTGTTTTTT. It encodes CASSQDKIGAGELFF.

This clone has only a few counts. The chain recombines TRBV7-2 with TRBJ2-7, with 7 positions matching TRBD2. Germline CDR1 is SGHTA and CDR2 is FQGNSA. V shed 4 bases, J shed 1 base, and the junction held 10 bases outside the gene matches. The CDR3 loop spans 16 amino acids. The CDR3 DNA sequence: TGTGCCAGCAGCTCGAGAGGAGGCGGGAGTTCCTACGAGCAGTACTTC. This encodes CASSSRGGGSSYEQYF.

As for this clone: The same CDR3 arises from other DNA sequences in this sample as well. This chain links TRBV7-2 with TRBJ2-5; no definite D call. This CDR3 has 11 residues. The V end lost 0 bases, the J end lost 5 bases, and 1 base lay between the germline ends. Germline V gene lookup returns CDR1 SGHTA and CDR2 FQGNSA. CDR3 sequence: CASSLAETQYF. CDR3 nucleotides: TGTGCCAGCAGCTTAGCGGAGACCCAGTACTTC. The entire variable domain, with the rest obtained from reference TRBV7-2 and TRBJ2-5, is as follows: GAGVSQSPSNKVTEKGKDVELRCDPISGHTALYWYRQSLGQGLEFLIYFQGNSAPDKSGLPSDRFSAERTGGSVSTLTIQRTQQEDSAVYLCASSLAETQYFGPGTRLLVL.

The CDR3 bases are TGTGCCAGCAGACCGGGACTAGCGGACTACGAGCAGTACTTC. As protein: CASRPGLADYEQYF. The chain uses TRBV21-1 and TRBJ2-7; TRBD2, the D gene given by the table, was not confirmed from the DNA. TRBV21-1 is recorded as a pseudogene. This CDR3 has 14 residues.

The chain uses TRBV2 and TRBJ2-2, with D uncertain. This CDR3 is 14 amino acids long. Trimming shortened V by 1 base and J by 4 bases, and 7 bases separated the two germline ends. Germline CDR1 and CDR2: SNHLY and FYNNEI. This CDR3 reads CASSEEGGTGELFF. The CDR3 DNA reads as TGTGCCAGCAGTGAAGAGGGTGGCACCGGGGAGCTGTTTTTT. Drawing the rest from reference TRBV2 and TRBJ2-2, the complete variable domain is EPEVTQTPSHQVTQMGQEVILRCVPISNHLYFYWYRQILGQKVEFLVSFYNNEISEKSEIFDDQFSVERPDGSNFTLKIRSTKLEDSAMYFCASSEEGGTGELFFGEGSRLTVL.

The chain joins TRBV5-4 to TRBJ1-3; TRBD1 might be the D (6 bases). CDR3 length: 16 amino acids. CDR1 SGHNT and CDR2 YYREEE come from the germline V gene (reference sequence). V was clipped by 3 bases and J by 0 bases, with 13 bases between them. DNA of the CDR3: TGTGCCAGCAGCTCAGGGGTCCCAAGCTCTGGAAACACCATATATTTT. Amino acids: CASSSGVPSSGNTIYF. Full variable domain (missing parts from reference TRBV5-4 and TRBJ1-3): ETGVTQSPTHLIKTRGQQVTLRCSSQSGHNTVSWYQQALGQGPQFIFQYYREEENGRGNFPPRFSGLQFPNYSSELNVNALELDDSALYLCASSSGVPSSGNTIYFGEGSWLTVV.

In its sample, this clone was seen once. V and J are TRBV4-2 and TRBJ2-6; 10 bases map to TRBD2. From germline, CDR1 is LGHNA and CDR2 YNFKEQ. V lost 0 bases to trimming and J lost 0 bases; unmatched junction nucleotides: 8. The CDR3 is 20 residues long. The CDR3 DNA sequence: TGTGCCAGCAGCCAAGATATGGTAGCGGGGGGCTTCTCTGGGGCCAACGTCCTGACTTTC. It codes for CASSQDMVAGGFSGANVLTF.

The chain has TRBV7-2 and TRBJ1-5; D not certain. This CDR3 spans 13 amino acids. Per the germline V gene, CDR1 is SGHTA and CDR2 is FQGNSA. Trimming took off 3 bases at V and 0 bases at J, with 3 bases between the two ends. The CDR3 DNA reads as TGTGCCAGCAGCTTCACTAGCAATCAGCCCCAGCATTTT. Protein sequence: CASSFTSNQPQHF.

The rearrangement links TRBV5-6 to TRBJ1-6; D unclear. This CDR3 comprises 16 residues. Trimming cost V 0 bases and J 7 bases, with 14 bases left between them. Germline CDR1 reads SGHDT; CDR2 reads YYEEEE. This CDR3 reads CASSLGPWDGNSPLHF. The CDR3 region has the DNA TGTGCCAGCAGCTTGGGGCCATGGGATGGGAATTCACCCCTCCACTTT.

This chain connects TRBV6-5 to TRBJ2-5; D tentatively fits TRBD1 or TRBD2 (5 bases each). Germline assignment: CDR1 MNHEY and CDR2 SVGAGI. This CDR3 contains 13 residues. V dropped 6 bases and J dropped 3 bases, with 11 bases sitting between them. The CDR3, as DNA: TGTGCCAGCAGAGGGACGAAAAAAGAGACCCAGTACTTC. Residues: CASRGTKKETQYF.

This clone appeared a few times. The V and J genes are TRBV27 and TRBJ1-5; 7 nucleotides match TRBD1. V shed 3 bases, J shed 7 bases, and the junction held 3 bases outside the gene matches. This CDR3 spans 13 amino acids. Germline CDR1 reads MNHEY; CDR2 reads SMNVEV (reference sequence). CDR3 sequence reads: CASSFVRGQPQHF. CDR3 bases: TGTGCCAGCAGTTTCGTCAGGGGGCAGCCCCAGCATTTT.

Worth noting for this clone: A read error is likely here: a far larger clone is one base away. This sequence joins TRBV7-2 and TRBJ2-5; no clear D. Germline CDR1 and CDR2: SGHTA and FQGNSA. The V end was cut by 4 bases, the J end by 1 base, with 7 bases between. This CDR3 spans 13 amino acids. The DNA of the CDR3 is TGTGCCAGCAGCTACAGTGTCCAAGAGACCCAGTACTTC. This codes for CASSYSVQETQYF.

This clone was observed once. The DNA of the CDR3 is TGTGCCAGCAGTGTCCCAGAGACCCAGTACTTC. This gives the protein CASSVPETQYF. The chain carries TRBV6-4 and TRBJ2-5; D remains unclear. V dropped 4 bases and J dropped 4 bases, with 4 bases sitting between them. Germline CDR1 and CDR2: MRHNA and SNTAGT. The CDR3 loop spans 11 amino acids.

Only a few counts were recorded for this clone. The chain joins TRBV9 to TRBJ2-1; 9 bases align to TRBD2. Germline CDR1 and CDR2: SGDLS and YYNGEE. After removal of 3 bases from V and 9 bases from J, the junction contained 13 bases not matched to a gene. The CDR3 extends over 16 amino acids. CDR3 coding DNA: TGTGCCAGCAGCGAAGTTGGGACTAGCTTTAATGTTGAGCAGTTCTTC. Translating it yields CASSEVGTSFNVEQFF.

The chain uses TRBV6-6 and TRBJ2-7; 9 nucleotides match TRBD2. V lost 0 bases and J lost 4; bases outside the gene matches: 7. This CDR3 is 16 amino acids long. Germline CDR1 reads MNHNY; CDR2 reads SVGAGI (reference sequence). CDR3 sequence (DNA): TGTGCCAGCAGTTACTCGGCTGCGGGGGGGCCTTACGAGCAGTACTTC. Its translation: CASSYSAAGGPYEQYF.